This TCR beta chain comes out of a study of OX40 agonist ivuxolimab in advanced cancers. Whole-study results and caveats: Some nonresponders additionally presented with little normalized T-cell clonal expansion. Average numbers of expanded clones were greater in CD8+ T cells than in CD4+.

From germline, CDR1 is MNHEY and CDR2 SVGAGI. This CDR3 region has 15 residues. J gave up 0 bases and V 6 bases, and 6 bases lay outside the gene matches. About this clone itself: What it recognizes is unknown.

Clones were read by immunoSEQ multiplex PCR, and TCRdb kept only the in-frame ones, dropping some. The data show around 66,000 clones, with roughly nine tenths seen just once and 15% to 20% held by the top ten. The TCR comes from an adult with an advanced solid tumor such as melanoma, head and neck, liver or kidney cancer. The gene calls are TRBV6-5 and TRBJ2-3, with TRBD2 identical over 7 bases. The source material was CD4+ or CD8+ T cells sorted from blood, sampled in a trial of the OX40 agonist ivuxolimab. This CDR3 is CASSQTSRSTDTQYF. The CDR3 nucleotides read TGTGCCAGCAGCCAGACTAGCCGTAGCACAGATACGCAGTATTTT.